This TCR beta chain was sequenced in a study of T cell changes during pregnancy in multiple sclerosis. V was clipped by 3 bases and J by 3 bases, with 18 bases between them. Per germline, CDR1 SGDLS and CDR2 YYNGEE. This CDR3 has 16 residues. The assay was immunoSEQ multiplex PCR, and TCRdb's table has in-frame clones only and misses some. The sample includes about 84,000 clones, 85% to 95% seen only once; the top ten take more than 0.95%. The receptor's source is a female donor in good health, enrolled as a control in a pregnancy study. Specimen: peripheral blood, collected in the second trimester of pregnancy. This chain uses TRBV9 with TRBJ2-5; perhaps TRBD1 as D (5 bases). The CDR3 sequence: CASSGPQLGAEETQYF. The CDR3 DNA reads as TGTGCCAGCAGCGGTCCTCAGCTTGGGGCGGAAGAGACCCAGTACTTC.